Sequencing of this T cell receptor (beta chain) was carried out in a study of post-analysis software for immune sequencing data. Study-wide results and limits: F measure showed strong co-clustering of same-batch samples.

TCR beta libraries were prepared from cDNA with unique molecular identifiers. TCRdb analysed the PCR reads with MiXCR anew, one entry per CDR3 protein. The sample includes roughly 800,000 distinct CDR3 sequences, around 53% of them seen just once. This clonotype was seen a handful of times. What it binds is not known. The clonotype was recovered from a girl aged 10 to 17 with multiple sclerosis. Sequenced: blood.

The CDR3 spells CASSQRAGGSSGANVLTF. The CDR3 DNA is TGTGCCAGCAGCCAGAGGGCAGGGGGGAGTTCTGGGGCCAACGTCCTGACTTTC. V and J are TRBV4-2 and TRBJ2-6; D is possibly TRBD1 (7 bases). Germline V lookup: CDR1 LGHNA, CDR2 YNFKEQ. Trimming pared 3 bases from V and 1 base from J, leaving 16 bases between. The CDR3 contains 18 residues.